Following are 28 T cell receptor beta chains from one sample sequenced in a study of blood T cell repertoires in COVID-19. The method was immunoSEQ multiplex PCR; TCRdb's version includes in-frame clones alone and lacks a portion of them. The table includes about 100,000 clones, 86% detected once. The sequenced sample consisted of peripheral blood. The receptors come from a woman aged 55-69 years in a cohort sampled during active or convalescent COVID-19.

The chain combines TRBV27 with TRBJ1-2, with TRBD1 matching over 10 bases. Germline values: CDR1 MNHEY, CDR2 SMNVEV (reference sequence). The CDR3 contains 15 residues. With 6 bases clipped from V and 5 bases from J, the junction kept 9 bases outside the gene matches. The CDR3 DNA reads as TGTGCCAGCAGCTCACCGGGACAGGGGATTTATGGCTACACCTTC. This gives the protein CASSSPGQGIYGYTF.

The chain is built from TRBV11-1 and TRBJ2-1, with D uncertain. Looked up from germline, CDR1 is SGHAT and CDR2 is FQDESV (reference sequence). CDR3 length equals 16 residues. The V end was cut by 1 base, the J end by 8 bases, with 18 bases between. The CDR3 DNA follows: TGTGCCAGCAGCTTAGAATCCCCTGGCAGTATGTATGAGCAGTTCTTC. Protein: CASSLESPGSMYEQFF.

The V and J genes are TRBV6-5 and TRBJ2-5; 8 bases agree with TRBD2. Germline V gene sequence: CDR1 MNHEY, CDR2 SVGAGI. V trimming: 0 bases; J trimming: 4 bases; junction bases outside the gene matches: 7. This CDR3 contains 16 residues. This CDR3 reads CASSYSVGGAGETQYF. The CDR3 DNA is TGTGCCAGCAGTTACTCAGTCGGGGGGGCCGGAGAGACCCAGTACTTC.

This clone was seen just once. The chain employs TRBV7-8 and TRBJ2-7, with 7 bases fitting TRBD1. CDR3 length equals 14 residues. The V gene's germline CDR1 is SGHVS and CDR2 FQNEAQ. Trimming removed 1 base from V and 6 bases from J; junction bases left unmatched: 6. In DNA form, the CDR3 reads TGTGCCAGCAGCTTAGTCCAGGGGGTCGTCGAGCAGTACTTC. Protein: CASSLVQGVVEQYF.

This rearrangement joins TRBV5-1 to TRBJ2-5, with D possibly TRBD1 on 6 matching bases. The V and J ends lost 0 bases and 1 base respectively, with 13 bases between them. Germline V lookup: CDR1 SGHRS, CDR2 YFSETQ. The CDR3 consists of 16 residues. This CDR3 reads CASSLALGHSQETQYF. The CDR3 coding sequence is TGCGCCAGCAGCTTGGCCCTGGGACACTCCCAAGAGACCCAGTACTTC.

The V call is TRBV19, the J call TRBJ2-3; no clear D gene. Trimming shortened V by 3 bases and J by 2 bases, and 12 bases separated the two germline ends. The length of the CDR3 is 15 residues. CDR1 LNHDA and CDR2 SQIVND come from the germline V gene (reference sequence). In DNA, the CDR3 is TGTGCCAGTAGTATGAGGTTGGGTGTCACAGATACGCAGTATTTT. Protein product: CASSMRLGVTDTQYF.

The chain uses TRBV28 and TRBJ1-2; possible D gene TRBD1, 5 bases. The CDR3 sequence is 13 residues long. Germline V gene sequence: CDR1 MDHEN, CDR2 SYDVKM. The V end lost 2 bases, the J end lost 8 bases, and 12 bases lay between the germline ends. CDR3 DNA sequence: TGTGCCAGCAGTTTACAGGCAGGGAAGGGCTACACCTTC. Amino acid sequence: CASSLQAGKGYTF.

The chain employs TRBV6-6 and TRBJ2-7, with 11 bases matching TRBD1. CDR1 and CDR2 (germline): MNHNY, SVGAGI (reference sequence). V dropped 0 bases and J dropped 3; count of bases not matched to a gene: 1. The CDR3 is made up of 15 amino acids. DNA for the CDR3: TGTGCCAGCAGTTACTCTGGGACAGGGGGCTACGAGCAGTACTTC. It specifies CASSYSGTGGYEQYF.

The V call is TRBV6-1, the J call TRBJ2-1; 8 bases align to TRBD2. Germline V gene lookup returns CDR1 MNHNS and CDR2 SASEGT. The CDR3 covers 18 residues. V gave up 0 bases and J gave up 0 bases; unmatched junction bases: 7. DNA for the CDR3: TGTGCCAGCAGTGAAGCAGCCGGGGGGGGGTTCTCCTACAATGAGCAGTTCTTC. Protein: CASSEAAGGGFSYNEQFF.

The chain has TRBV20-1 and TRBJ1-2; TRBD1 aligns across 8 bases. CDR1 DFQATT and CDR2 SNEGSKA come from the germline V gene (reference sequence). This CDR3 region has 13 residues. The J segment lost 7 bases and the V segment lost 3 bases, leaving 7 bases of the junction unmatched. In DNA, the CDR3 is TGCAGTGCTAGTTTCGAGACAGGGGTTGGCTACACCTTC. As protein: CSASFETGVGYTF.

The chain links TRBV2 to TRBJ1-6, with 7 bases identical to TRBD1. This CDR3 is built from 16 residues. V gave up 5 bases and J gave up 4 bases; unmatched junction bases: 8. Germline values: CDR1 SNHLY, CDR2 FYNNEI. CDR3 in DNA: TGTGCCAGCAGTAAAGGGGGCAGAACATATAATTCACCCCTCCACTTT. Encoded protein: CASSKGGRTYNSPLHF.

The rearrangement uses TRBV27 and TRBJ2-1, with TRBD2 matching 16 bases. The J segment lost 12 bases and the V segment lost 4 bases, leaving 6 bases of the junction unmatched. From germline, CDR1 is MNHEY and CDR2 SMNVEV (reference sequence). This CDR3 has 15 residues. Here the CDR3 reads CASSWGTSGRGGQFF. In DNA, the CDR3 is TGTGCCAGCAGTTGGGGGACTAGCGGGAGGGGAGGGCAGTTCTTC.

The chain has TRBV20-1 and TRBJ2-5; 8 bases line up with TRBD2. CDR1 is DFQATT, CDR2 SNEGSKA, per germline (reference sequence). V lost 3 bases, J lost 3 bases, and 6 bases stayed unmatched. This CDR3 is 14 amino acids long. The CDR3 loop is CSASTSGGEETQYF. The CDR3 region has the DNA TGCAGTGCTAGTACTAGCGGTGGGGAAGAGACCCAGTACTTC.

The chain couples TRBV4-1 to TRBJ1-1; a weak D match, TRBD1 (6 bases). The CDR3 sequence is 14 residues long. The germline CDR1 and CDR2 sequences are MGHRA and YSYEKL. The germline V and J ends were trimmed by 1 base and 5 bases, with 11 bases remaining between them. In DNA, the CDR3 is TGCGCCAGCAGCCAAGTAGGGGGTAGGACTGAAGCTTTCTTT. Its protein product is CASSQVGGRTEAFF.

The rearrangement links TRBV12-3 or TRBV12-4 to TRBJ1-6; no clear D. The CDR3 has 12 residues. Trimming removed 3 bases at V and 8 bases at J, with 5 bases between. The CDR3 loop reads CASSFGDSPLHF. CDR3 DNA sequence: TGTGCCAGCAGTTTCGGGGATTCACCCCTCCACTTT.

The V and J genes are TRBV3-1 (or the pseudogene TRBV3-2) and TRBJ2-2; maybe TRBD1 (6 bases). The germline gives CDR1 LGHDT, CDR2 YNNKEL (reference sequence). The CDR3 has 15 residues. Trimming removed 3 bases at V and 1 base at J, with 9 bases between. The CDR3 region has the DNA TGTGCCAGCAGCCACCTGGACAGGAACACCGGGGAGCTGTTTTTT. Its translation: CASSHLDRNTGELFF.

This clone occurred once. The CDR3, as DNA: TGCGCCAGCAGCGGCGCGGGGGGGAGGGAGACCCAGTACTTC. Protein sequence: CASSGAGGRETQYF. The chain has TRBV5-1 and TRBJ2-5; 9 bases line up with TRBD2. The germline V gene has CDR1 SGHRS and CDR2 YFSETQ. Trimming at V came to 4 bases and at J to 5 bases, leaving 6 bases not matched to a gene. This CDR3 is built from 14 residues.

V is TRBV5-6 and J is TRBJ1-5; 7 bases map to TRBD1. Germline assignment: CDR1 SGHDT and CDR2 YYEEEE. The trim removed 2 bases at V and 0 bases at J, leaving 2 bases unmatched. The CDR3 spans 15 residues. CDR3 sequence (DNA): TGTGCCAGCAGCTTACAGGGGCATAGCAATCAGCCCCAGCATTTT. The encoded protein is CASSLQGHSNQPQHF.

CDR3 loop: CASIEQGALMNTEAFF. The CDR3 nucleotides read TGTGCCAGCATCGAACAGGGGGCTTTAATGAACACTGAAGCTTTCTTT. The V and J genes are TRBV18 and TRBJ1-1; 9 bases are a match to TRBD1. Germline V gene lookup returns CDR1 KGHSH and CDR2 LQKENI. The CDR3 length is 16 residues. The J segment lost 0 bases and the V segment lost 8 bases, leaving 10 bases of the junction unmatched.

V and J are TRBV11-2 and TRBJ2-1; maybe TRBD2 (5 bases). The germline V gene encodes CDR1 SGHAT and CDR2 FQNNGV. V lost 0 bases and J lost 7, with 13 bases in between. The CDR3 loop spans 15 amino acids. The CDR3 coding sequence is TGTGCCAGCAGCTTAGATCCTAGGATAGCGAATGAGCAGTTCTTC. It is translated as CASSLDPRIANEQFF.

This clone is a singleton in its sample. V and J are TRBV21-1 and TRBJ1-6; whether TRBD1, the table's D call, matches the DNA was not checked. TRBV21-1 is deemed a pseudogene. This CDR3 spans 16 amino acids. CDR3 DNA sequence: TGTGCCAGCAGCCAATCCGGGACAGGAGATAATTCACCCCTCCACTTT. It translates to CASSQSGTGDNSPLHF.

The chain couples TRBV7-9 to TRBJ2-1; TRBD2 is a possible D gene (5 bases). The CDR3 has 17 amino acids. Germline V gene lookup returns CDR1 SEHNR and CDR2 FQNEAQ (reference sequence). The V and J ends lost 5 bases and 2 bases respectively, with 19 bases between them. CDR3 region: CASSLVGLAFTYNEQFF. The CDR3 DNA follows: TGTGCCAGCAGCCTAGTGGGCTTAGCGTTTACCTACAATGAGCAGTTCTTC.

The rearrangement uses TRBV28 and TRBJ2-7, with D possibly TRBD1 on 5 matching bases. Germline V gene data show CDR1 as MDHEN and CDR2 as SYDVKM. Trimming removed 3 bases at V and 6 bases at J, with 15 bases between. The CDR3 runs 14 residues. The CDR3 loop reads CASSFPARAAEQYF. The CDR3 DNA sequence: TGTGCCAGCAGTTTTCCCGCCAGGGCCGCCGAGCAGTACTTC.

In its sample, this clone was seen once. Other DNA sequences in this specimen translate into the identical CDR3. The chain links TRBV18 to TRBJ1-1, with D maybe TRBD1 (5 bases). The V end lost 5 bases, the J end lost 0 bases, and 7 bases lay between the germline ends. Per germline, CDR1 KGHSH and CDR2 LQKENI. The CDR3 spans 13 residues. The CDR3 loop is CASSGQLNTEAFF. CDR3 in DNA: TGTGCCAGCTCAGGACAATTGAACACTGAAGCTTTCTTT.

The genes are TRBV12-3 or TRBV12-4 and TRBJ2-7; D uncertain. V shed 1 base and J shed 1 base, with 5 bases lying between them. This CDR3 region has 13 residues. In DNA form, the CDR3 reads TGTGCCAGCAGTTTAGGCGGATCCTACGAGCAGTACTTC. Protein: CASSLGGSYEQYF.

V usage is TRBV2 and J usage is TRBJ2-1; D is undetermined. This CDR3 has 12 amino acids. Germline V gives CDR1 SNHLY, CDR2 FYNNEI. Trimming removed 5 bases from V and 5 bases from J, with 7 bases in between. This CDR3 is CASSFANNEQFF. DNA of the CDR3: TGTGCCAGCAGTTTTGCTAACAATGAGCAGTTCTTC. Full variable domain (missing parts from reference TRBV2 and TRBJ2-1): EPEVTQTPSHQVTQMGQEVILRCVPISNHLYFYWYRQILGQKVEFLVSFYNNEISEKSEIFDDQFSVERPDGSNFTLKIRSTKLEDSAMYFCASSFANNEQFFGPGTRLTVL.

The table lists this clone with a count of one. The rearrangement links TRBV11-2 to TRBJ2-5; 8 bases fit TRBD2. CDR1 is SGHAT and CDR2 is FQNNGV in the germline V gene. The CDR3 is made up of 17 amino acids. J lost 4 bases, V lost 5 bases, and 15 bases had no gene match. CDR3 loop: CASSRWSWREEGETQYF. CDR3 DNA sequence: TGTGCCAGCAGCCGTTGGTCCTGGCGGGAGGAGGGAGAGACCCAGTACTTC.

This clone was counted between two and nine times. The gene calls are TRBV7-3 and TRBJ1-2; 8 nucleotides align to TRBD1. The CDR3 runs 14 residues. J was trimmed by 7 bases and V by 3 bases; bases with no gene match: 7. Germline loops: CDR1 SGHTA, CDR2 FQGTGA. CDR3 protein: CASSFDGQGGGYTF. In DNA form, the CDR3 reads TGTGCCAGCAGCTTCGACGGACAGGGCGGTGGCTACACCTTC.